The entry below describes one TCR beta chain. The target antigen is unknown. The CDR3 is made up of 15 amino acids. V lost 7 bases and J 0 bases, leaving 13 bases between the germline ends. Per the germline V gene, CDR1 is MDHEN and CDR2 is SYDVKM. Clones were read by immunoSEQ multiplex PCR, and TCRdb kept only the in-frame ones, dropping some. The table lists approximately 20,000 clones, around 91% of them singletons. This sample is drawn from a study of PD-L1 blockade in urothelial cancer. Study-wide background: Chemotherapy regimens numbering 0 to 3 had been given to patients. General observations from the study: Greater 3-week expansion of tumor-associated blood clones was recorded for durable-benefit patients.

Time point reported: peripheral blood 6 weeks after treatment start. The rearrangement uses TRBV28 and TRBJ1-5; D unclear. Sample: PBMCs, taken around atezolizumab (anti-PD-L1) treatment. The source is a woman aged 60-75 years with urothelial cancer. The CDR3 DNA reads TGTGCCAGCACCCCGGCGCGGTATAGCAATCAGCCCCAGCATTTT. It specifies CASTPARYSNQPQHF.